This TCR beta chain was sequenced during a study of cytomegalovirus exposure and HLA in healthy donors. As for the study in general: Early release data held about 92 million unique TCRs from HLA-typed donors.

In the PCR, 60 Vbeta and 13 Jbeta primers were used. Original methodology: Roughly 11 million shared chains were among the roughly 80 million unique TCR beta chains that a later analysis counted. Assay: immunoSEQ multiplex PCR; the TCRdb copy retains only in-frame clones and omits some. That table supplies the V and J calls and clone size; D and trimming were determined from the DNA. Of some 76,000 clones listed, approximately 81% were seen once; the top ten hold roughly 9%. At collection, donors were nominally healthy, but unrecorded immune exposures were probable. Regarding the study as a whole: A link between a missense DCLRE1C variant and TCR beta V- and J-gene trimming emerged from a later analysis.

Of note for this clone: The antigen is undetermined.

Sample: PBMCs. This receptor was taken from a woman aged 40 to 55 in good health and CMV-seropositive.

The CDR3 nucleotides read TGTGCCAGCAGGTTCCCGAGTGGGGGGACTGAAGCTTTCTTT. It specifies CASRFPSGGTEAFF. The chain employs TRBV2 and TRBJ1-1; D may be TRBD1 (5 bases). Trimming left V 6 bases short and J 5 bases short, with 16 bases between. Germline CDR1 SNHLY, CDR2 FYNNEI. CDR3 length: 14 amino acids.